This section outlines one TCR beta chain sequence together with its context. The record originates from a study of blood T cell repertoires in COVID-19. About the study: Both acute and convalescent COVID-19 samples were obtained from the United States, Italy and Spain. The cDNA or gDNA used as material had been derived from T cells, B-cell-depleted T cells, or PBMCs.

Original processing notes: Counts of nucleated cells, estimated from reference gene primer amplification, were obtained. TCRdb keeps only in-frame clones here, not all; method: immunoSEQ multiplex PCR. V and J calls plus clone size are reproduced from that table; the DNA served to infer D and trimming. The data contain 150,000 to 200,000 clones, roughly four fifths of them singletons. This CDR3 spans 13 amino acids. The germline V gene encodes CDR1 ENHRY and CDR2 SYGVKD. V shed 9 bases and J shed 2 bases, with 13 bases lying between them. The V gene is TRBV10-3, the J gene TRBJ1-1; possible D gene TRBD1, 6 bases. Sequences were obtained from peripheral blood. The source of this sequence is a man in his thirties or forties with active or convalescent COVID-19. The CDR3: CAIEDRPNTEAFF. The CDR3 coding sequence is TGTGCCATAGAGGACAGACCTAACACTGAAGCTTTCTTT.